What follows describes a single TCR beta chain. The antigen is unknown. TCRB immunosequencing input was five hundred nanograms of biopsy DNA per sample. Profiled with immunoSEQ multiplex PCR; TCRdb holds only in-frame clones, not every one. The sample yields nearly 11,000 clones, approximately 85% seen once. These data are taken from a study of T cell repertoires in ileal Crohn's disease. In the study overall: Biopsies of the neoterminal ileum at postoperative colonoscopy form M6 samples.

Indicated time point: neoterminal ileum biopsy at postoperative endoscopy, about 6 months after surgery. General study points: High-frequency clones were more common in sorted CD8 than CD4 cells. Every patient over 26.8% clonality showed endoscopic recurrence.

The CDR3 has 14 residues. Germline assignment: CDR1 SGHKS and CDR2 YYEKEE (reference sequence). The ends were cut back, 0 bases at V and 4 bases at J, with 10 bases in the middle. Source material: ileal tissue. The receptor was isolated from an adult with Crohn's disease. This chain joins TRBV5-5 and TRBJ1-2, with D perhaps TRBD1 (5 bases). The CDR3 loop reads CASSLASTGYGYTF. DNA of the CDR3: TGTGCCAGCAGCTTGGCATCTACAGGCTATGGCTACACCTTC.